This T cell receptor (beta chain) was observed in a study of CD8+ T cells in alopecia areata. At the level of the study: The protocol delivered tofacitinib for 6 to 18 months, then withdrew it for 6 months. Overall study results and limits: Normal scalp had lower clonality than lesional scalp, with alopecia totalis/universalis lesions showing this most strongly. Sequencing of scalp samples also includes resident alphabeta T cells from normal skin.

cDNA reverse transcribed from extracted RNA served as the sequencing template. Assay used: immunoSEQ multiplex PCR; TCRdb lists only in-frame clones, some missing. The data contain around 200,000 clones, roughly 65% of them singletons. This clone has more than one count but fewer than ten. Its antigen is as yet unknown. This CDR3 spans 12 amino acids. Trimming took off 1 base at V and 9 bases at J, with 12 bases between the two ends. CDR1 and CDR2 (germline): SQVTM, ANQGSEA. V usage is TRBV29-1 and J usage is TRBJ1-1; D call uncertain. The sample in question was CD4+ T cells sorted from blood, obtained at week 0. This receptor was taken from a human donor with alopecia areata. CDR3 residues: CSVEGEDPQAFF. DNA of the CDR3: TGCAGCGTTGAAGGGGAAGACCCCCAAGCTTTCTTT. The whole variable domain, remainder taken from reference TRBV29-1 and TRBJ1-1, is SAVISQKPSRDICQRGTSLTIQCQVDSQVTMMFWYRQQPGQSLTLIATANQGSEATYESGFVIDKFPISRPNLTFSTLTVSNMSPEDSSIYLCSVEGEDPQAFFGQGTRLTVV.